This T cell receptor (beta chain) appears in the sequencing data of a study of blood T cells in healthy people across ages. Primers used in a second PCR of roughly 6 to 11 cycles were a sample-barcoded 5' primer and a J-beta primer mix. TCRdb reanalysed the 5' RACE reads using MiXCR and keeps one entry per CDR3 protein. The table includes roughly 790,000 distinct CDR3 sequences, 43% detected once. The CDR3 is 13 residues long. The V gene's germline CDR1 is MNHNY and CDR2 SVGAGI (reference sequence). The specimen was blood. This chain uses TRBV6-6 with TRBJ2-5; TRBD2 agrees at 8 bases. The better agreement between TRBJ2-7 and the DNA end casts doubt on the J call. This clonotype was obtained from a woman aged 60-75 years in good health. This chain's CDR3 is CASKPGGPGEQYF. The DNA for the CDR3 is TGTGCCAGCAAGCCGGGAGGGCCGGGCGAGCAGTACTTC.